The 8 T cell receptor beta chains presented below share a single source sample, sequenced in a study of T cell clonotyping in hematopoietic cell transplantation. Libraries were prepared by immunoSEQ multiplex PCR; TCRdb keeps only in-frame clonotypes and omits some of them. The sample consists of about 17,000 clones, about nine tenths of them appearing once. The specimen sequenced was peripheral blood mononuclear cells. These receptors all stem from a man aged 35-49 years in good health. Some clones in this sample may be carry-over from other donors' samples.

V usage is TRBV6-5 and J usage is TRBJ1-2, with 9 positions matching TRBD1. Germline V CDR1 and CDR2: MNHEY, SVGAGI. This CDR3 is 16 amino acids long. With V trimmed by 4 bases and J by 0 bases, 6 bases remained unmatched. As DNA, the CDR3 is TGTGCCAGCAGTTCCGGGACAGGGAGGGCTAACTATGGCTACACCTTC. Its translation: CASSSGTGRANYGYTF.

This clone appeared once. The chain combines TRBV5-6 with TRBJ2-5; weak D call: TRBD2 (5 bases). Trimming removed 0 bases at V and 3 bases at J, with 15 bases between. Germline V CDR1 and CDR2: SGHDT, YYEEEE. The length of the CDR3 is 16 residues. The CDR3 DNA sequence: TGTGCCAGCAGCTTGGCCATAGGTGGGGAGAAAGAGACCCAGTACTTC. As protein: CASSLAIGGEKETQYF.

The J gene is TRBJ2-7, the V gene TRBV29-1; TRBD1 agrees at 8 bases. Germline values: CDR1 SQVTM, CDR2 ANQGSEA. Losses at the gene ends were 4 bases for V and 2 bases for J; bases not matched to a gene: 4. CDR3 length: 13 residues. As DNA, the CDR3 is TGCAGCGTTGGGGACAGGTCGACCTACGAGCAGTACTTC. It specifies CSVGDRSTYEQYF.

The CDR3 loop is CASSPRESYEQYF. CDR3 bases: TGTGCCAGCTCACCACGGGAATCGTACGAGCAGTACTTC. The V and J genes are TRBV18 and TRBJ2-7; no definite D call. V was pared by 1 base and J by 4 bases, with 8 bases between. Germline V CDR1 and CDR2: KGHSH, LQKENI. The CDR3 loop spans 13 amino acids.

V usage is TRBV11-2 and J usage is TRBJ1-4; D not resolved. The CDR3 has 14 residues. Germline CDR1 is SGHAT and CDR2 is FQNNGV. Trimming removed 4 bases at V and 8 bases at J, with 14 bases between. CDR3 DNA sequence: TGTGCCAGCAGCTCCCCCCCGAGGTGGGAAAAACTGTTTTTT. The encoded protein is CASSSPPRWEKLFF.

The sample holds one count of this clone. This CDR3 is CATSFRVQETQYF. Here the CDR3 DNA reads TGTGCCACCTCCTTCAGGGTCCAAGAGACCCAGTACTTC. The chain joins TRBV28 to TRBJ2-5; D possibly corresponds to TRBD1 (5 bases). Germline lookup yields CDR1 MDHEN and CDR2 SYDVKM. Trimming took 10 bases from V and 1 from J, leaving 13 bases between them. The CDR3 totals 13 residues.

CDR3 residues: CASSVQEMNTEAFF. The CDR3 coding sequence is TGTGCCAGCAGCGTCCAGGAGATGAACACTGAAGCTTTCTTT. V is TRBV9 and J is TRBJ1-1; D not resolved. Trimming cost V 2 bases and J 0 bases, with 8 bases left between them. Germline-derived CDR1 and CDR2 are SGDLS and YYNGEE. This CDR3 region has 14 residues.

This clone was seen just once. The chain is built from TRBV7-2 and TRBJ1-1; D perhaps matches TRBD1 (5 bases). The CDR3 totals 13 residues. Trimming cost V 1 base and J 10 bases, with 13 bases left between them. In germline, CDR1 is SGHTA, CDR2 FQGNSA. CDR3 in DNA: TGTGCCAGCAGCTTAGGGGGACGCCGTGGAGCTTTCTTT. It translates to CASSLGGRRGAFF.